The rows below give T cell receptor beta chains drawn from one sample of a study of cytomegalovirus exposure and HLA in healthy donors. Only in-frame clones appear in the TCRdb table, and some are missing; sequencing was by immunoSEQ multiplex PCR. The repertoire holds roughly 120,000 clones, 65% to 80% seen once, with just under 3% in the top ten. Source material: PBMCs. The source of these receptors is a woman aged 40-49 years in good health and CMV-seropositive. CDR3s include the opening cysteine and the closing phenylalanine or tryptophan. The order of the fields is clone size, J gene, V gene, D gene, CDR3 DNA, CDR3 protein. D genes are given only for firm matches. Part of the rows lack a size; the others show once, few, many or a class for expanded clones.

NA | TRBJ2-5 | TRBV5-4 | TRBD2 | TGTGCCAGCAGTTCCGCCGGGACTAGCCTTCGAGAGACCCAGTACTTC | CASSSAGTSLRETQYF
NA | TRBJ2-3 | TRBV7-9 | TRBD1 | TGTGCCAGCAGCGAAAACAGGGGCGGCACAGATACGCAGTATTTT | CASSENRGGTDTQYF
NA | TRBJ1-5 | TRBV6-5 | TRBD1 | TGTGCCAGCAGCTTCCGGACAGGGGTCGGAGAGCCCCAGCATTTT | CASSFRTGVGEPQHF
few | TRBJ2-5 | TRBV6-6 | TRBD2 | TGTGCCAGCAGCCCCGGGGGAGGGCACCAAGAGACCCAGTACTTC | CASSPGGGHQETQYF
few | TRBJ2-2 | TRBV19 | TRBD1 | TGTGCCAGTTGTCTTGCCCTACAGGGGCACACCGGGGAGCTGTTTTTT | CASCLALQGHTGELFF
NA | TRBJ2-7 | TRBV7-9 | TRBD2 | TGTGCCAGCAGTACCCGACTAGCGGGACGAAGCTCCTACGAGCAGTACTTC | CASSTRLAGRSSYEQYF
NA | TRBJ1-5 | TRBV19 | NA | TGTGCCAGTAGTATTCAGTCAACTAGCAATCAGCCCCAGCATTTT | CASSIQSTSNQPQHF
once | TRBJ1-4 | TRBV28 | NA | TGTGCCAGCAGGGGGAGGGCGAAAGAAAAACTGTTTTTT | CASRGRAKEKLFF
NA | TRBJ2-1 | TRBV7-8 | TRBD2 | TGTGCCAGCAGCTTAGGTGCGGGAGGCACCTACAATGAGCAGTTCTTC | CASSLGAGGTYNEQFF
few | TRBJ2-7 | TRBV7-9 | NA | TGTGCCAGCAGCATTACCGGCCACAGCCCCTACGAGCAGTACTTC | CASSITGHSPYEQYF
NA | TRBJ1-2 | TRBV20-1 | NA | TGCAGTGCTAGATCCGTCTATGGCTACACCTTC | CSARSVYGYTF
NA | TRBJ2-7 | TRBV27 | NA | TGTGCCAGCACAAACAGGGCCGGGGGGTCCTACGAGCAGTACTTC | CASTNRAGGSYEQYF
NA | TRBJ2-7 | TRBV28 | NA | TGTGCCAGCAGGGACCCAGGGGACGAGCAGTACTTC | CASRDPGDEQYF
NA | TRBJ2-3 | TRBV7-2 | TRBD2 | TGTGCCAGCAGCCCAACTAGCGGACTCACAGATACGCAGTATTTT | CASSPTSGLTDTQYF
NA | TRBJ2-3 | TRBV4-3 | TRBD2 | TGCGCCAGCAGCCAAGATCATTCACTAGCGGGGGCGGTAGATACGCAGTATTTT | CASSQDHSLAGAVDTQYF
NA | TRBJ2-7 | TRBV30 | TRBD1 | TGTGCCTGGAGTTGGGGACAGGGGTGGGGCGAGCAGTACTTC | CAWSWGQGWGEQYF
NA | TRBJ2-3 | TRBV11-3 | TRBD2 | TGTGCCAGCAGCTTAGGGTGGGACTACACAGATACGCAGTATTTT | CASSLGWDYTDTQYF
NA | TRBJ1-5 | TRBV5-6 | NA | TGTGCCAGCAGCTCCCCGGGACTTAATCAGCCCCAGCATTTT | CASSSPGLNQPQHF
NA | TRBJ1-2 | TRBV28 | NA | TGTGCCAGCAGTTCCCCAGGGAACTATGGCTACACCTTC | CASSSPGNYGYTF
NA | TRBJ1-6 | TRBV11-1 | NA | TGTGCCAGCAGCTTATCGGACACTTATAATTCACCCCTCCACTTT | CASSLSDTYNSPLHF
few | TRBJ2-3 | TRBV4-3 | TRBD2 | TGCGCCAGCAGCCAAGCCGGGACTAGCGGGGACACAGATACGCAGTATTTT | CASSQAGTSGDTDTQYF
NA | TRBJ1-1 | TRBV18 | NA | TGTGCCAGCTCACCTTTAGAAGGAGGGGCTCTGAACACTGAAGCTTTCTTT | CASSPLEGGALNTEAFF